Ten or more counts support the clone carrying this T cell receptor (beta chain). Its antigen is still unknown. Germline values: CDR1 DFQATT, CDR2 SNEGSKA (reference sequence). There are 14 residues in the CDR3. J gave up 1 base and V 0 bases, and 2 bases lay outside the gene matches. Healthy Caucasians were all of the donors. This sample stems from a study of identical twins. Points from the study as a whole: Partial confounding of zero-insertion analyses by invariant MAIT and iNKT cells was possible.

A universal primer site arose from template switching, and cDNA bore unique molecular identifiers. A single record per CDR3 protein comes from TCRdb applying MiXCR to the 5' RACE reads. The data contain 310,000 or so distinct CDR3 sequences, less than 9.5% of them singletons. The same data also went into a second study, on yellow fever vaccine responses in identical twins. That work states: Among the twins, the vaccine T cell response reportedly seemed partly convergent and partly personalized.

The chain has TRBV20-1 and TRBJ2-7; 8 positions agree with TRBD1. This sequence was found in a woman aged 18-29 years in good health. The source material was CD8+ T cells sorted from blood. The chain's CDR3 is CSARDDRGSYEQYF. Written as DNA, the CDR3 is TGCAGTGCTAGAGACGACAGGGGTTCCTACGAGCAGTACTTC.